These 21 T cell receptor beta chains were all obtained from the same sample, sequenced in a study of cytomegalovirus exposure and HLA in healthy donors. Both 60 Vbeta primers and 13 Jbeta primers went into the PCR. Profiled with immunoSEQ multiplex PCR; TCRdb holds only in-frame clones, not every one. The sample carries 150,000 to 200,000 clones, 77% recorded once. Sequencing was carried out using PBMCs. The receptors were gathered from a woman aged 40 to 55 in good health and CMV-seropositive.

V and J are TRBV6-5 and TRBJ2-7, with 10 bases matching TRBD2. V lost 7 bases and J lost 4; bases outside the gene matches: 10. Germline V gene lookup returns CDR1 MNHEY and CDR2 SVGAGI. The CDR3 is 15 residues long. CDR3 loop: CASISAAGGRYEQYF. The CDR3 DNA is TGTGCCAGCATTTCCGCAGCGGGAGGGAGGTACGAGCAGTACTTC.

This clone appeared a few times. J is TRBJ1-5 and V is TRBV6-6; 7 nucleotides line up with TRBD1. The germline V gene encodes CDR1 MNHNY and CDR2 SVGAGI (reference sequence). V lost 4 bases to trimming and J lost 7 bases; unmatched junction nucleotides: 4. CDR3 length: 13 amino acids. The DNA for the CDR3 is TGTGCCAGCAGTTCAGGGGGGAACCAGCCCCAGCATTTT. This gives the protein CASSSGGNQPQHF.

In this sample, this clone turned up once. V and J are TRBV4-1 and TRBJ1-1; D gene unclear. Germline lookup yields CDR1 MGHRA and CDR2 YSYEKL. CDR3 length equals 14 residues. The V end lost 1 base, the J end lost 5 bases, and 11 bases lay between the germline ends. CDR3 protein: CASSQVGLGTEAFF. In DNA form, the CDR3 reads TGCGCCAGCAGCCAAGTCGGCCTCGGGACTGAAGCTTTCTTT.

The chain recombines TRBV19 with TRBJ2-5, with 7 bases that match TRBD2. The V gene's germline CDR1 is LNHDA and CDR2 SQIVND (reference sequence). The CDR3 covers 16 residues. With 7 bases clipped from V and 3 bases from J, the junction kept 14 bases outside the gene matches. The CDR3 spells CASKGLRAGAEETQYF. Here the CDR3 DNA reads TGTGCCAGTAAAGGATTGCGGGCGGGAGCAGAAGAGACCCAGTACTTC.

The chain couples TRBV7-9 to TRBJ2-7, with 7 bases fitting TRBD1. Germline assignment: CDR1 SEHNR and CDR2 FQNEAQ (reference sequence). Trimming cost V 4 bases and J 3 bases; bases outside gene matches: 6. This CDR3 is built from 14 residues. The CDR3 DNA is TGTGCCAGCAGCTCGCCGGGACAGAGCTACGAGCAGTACTTC. Amino acids: CASSSPGQSYEQYF.

V is TRBV6-6 and J is TRBJ2-5; no clear D gene. Per germline, CDR1 MNHNY and CDR2 SVGAGI (reference sequence). This CDR3 comprises 12 residues. The V end lost 2 bases, the J end lost 5 bases, and 6 bases lay between the germline ends. The chain's CDR3 is CASSYPGETQYF. The CDR3 DNA sequence: TGTGCCAGCAGTTACCCCGGGGAGACCCAGTACTTC.

This sequence joins TRBV18 and TRBJ1-4; D perhaps matches TRBD1 (6 bases). CDR1 KGHSH and CDR2 LQKENI come from the germline V gene. V was trimmed by 2 bases and J by 8 bases, leaving 15 bases between them. The CDR3 is 15 amino acids. The CDR3 DNA sequence: TGTGCCAGCTCACCATTTCAGGGACAAGAGGAAAAACTGTTTTTT. Translating it yields CASSPFQGQEEKLFF.

The V call is TRBV11-3, the J call TRBJ1-1, with 9 bases that match TRBD1. V gave up 5 bases and J gave up 1 base; unmatched junction bases: 5. CDR3 size: 15 residues. Germline V CDR1 and CDR2: SGHNT, YENEEA. This chain's CDR3 is CASSPTGGGNTEAFF. As DNA, the CDR3 is TGTGCCAGCAGCCCAACAGGGGGCGGGAACACTGAAGCTTTCTTT.

The chain recombines TRBV7-9 with TRBJ1-1; D not resolved. Germline lookup yields CDR1 SEHNR and CDR2 FQNEAQ (reference sequence). V was clipped by 6 bases and J by 2 bases, with 19 bases between them. The CDR3 is 16 amino acids. The CDR3 loop is CASRDARGGLNTEAFF. The CDR3 DNA follows: TGTGCCAGCAGAGACGCTCGGGGAGGGTTAAACACTGAAGCTTTCTTT.

V gene TRBV4-3 combines with J gene TRBJ2-7; D perhaps matches TRBD1 (6 bases). Trimming took off 2 bases at V and 2 bases at J, with 13 bases between the two ends. The CDR3 is 15 residues long. Germline V gives CDR1 LGHNA, CDR2 YSLEER. The CDR3 nucleotides are TGCGCCAGCAGCCAACTCCGGGACACGGCCTACGAGCAGTACTTC. Protein sequence: CASSQLRDTAYEQYF.

The rearrangement joins TRBV11-3 to TRBJ2-7, with 8 bases that match TRBD2. The germline V gene has CDR1 SGHNT and CDR2 YENEEA. V lost 4 bases to trimming and J lost 7 bases; unmatched junction nucleotides: 12. This CDR3 has 15 residues. The CDR3 region is CASSSDGTRSGEQYF. The CDR3 DNA reads as TGTGCCAGCAGCTCAGACGGGACTAGATCCGGTGAGCAGTACTTC.

V gene TRBV29-1 combines with J gene TRBJ1-1, with TRBD1 matching 9 bases. The CDR3 contains 13 residues. Trimming took 7 bases from V and 5 from J; bases not matched to a gene: 8. Looked up from germline, CDR1 is SQVTM and CDR2 is ANQGSEA. The CDR3 nucleotides read TGCAGCGCCCAAGGACAGGGGAATACTGAAGCTTTCTTT. Translating gives CSAQGQGNTEAFF.

V gene TRBV5-4 combines with J gene TRBJ1-1; D is unresolved. Trimming cost V 1 base and J 7 bases, with 8 bases left between them. CDR1 and CDR2 from the germline V gene are SGHNT and YYREEE (reference sequence). This CDR3 region has 12 residues. The CDR3 DNA reads as TGTGCCAGCAGCTTGCCGACACTTGAAGCTTTCTTT. It is translated as CASSLPTLEAFF.

Turning to this clone: The same CDR3 arises from other DNA sequences in this sample as well. V and J are TRBV19 and TRBJ2-1; 8 bases agree with TRBD1. Germline CDR1 and CDR2: LNHDA and SQIVND (reference sequence). This CDR3 spans 15 amino acids. With 3 bases clipped from V and 2 bases from J, the junction kept 3 bases outside the gene matches. The CDR3 is CASSIGQGPYNEQFF. The CDR3 bases are TGTGCCAGTAGTATCGGACAGGGACCCTACAATGAGCAGTTCTTC.

V and J are TRBV6-5 and TRBJ1-5; D is unclear. Trimming shortened V by 6 bases and J by 2 bases, and 14 bases separated the two germline ends. Germline-derived CDR1 and CDR2 are MNHEY and SVGAGI. This CDR3 comprises 15 residues. CDR3 sequence reads: CASRGGLAGNQPQHF. For the CDR3, the DNA is TGTGCCAGCAGGGGAGGACTTGCCGGCAATCAGCCCCAGCATTTT.

The rearrangement uses TRBV13 and TRBJ2-4; 11 bases align to TRBD2. Germline values: CDR1 PRHDT, CDR2 FYEKMQ (reference sequence). The V and J ends lost 5 bases and 0 bases, in that order; junction bases with no gene match: 15. This CDR3 comprises 20 residues. CDR3 sequence: CASSPPRLAGPDLAKNIQYF. CDR3 bases: TGTGCCAGCAGCCCTCCCAGACTAGCGGGGCCGGACTTAGCCAAAAACATTCAGTACTTC. The full variable domain, rest sourced from reference TRBV13 and TRBJ2-4, is AAGVIQSPRHLIKEKRETATLKCYPIPRHDTVYWYQQGPGQDPQFLISFYEKMQSDKGSIPDRFSAQQFSDYHSELNMSSLELGDSALYFCASSPPRLAGPDLAKNIQYFGAGTRLSVL.

This clone showed up just a few times. The rearrangement links TRBV19 to TRBJ1-1; 7 bases match TRBD1. CDR3 length: 12 amino acids. V was clipped by 7 bases and J by 7 bases; unmatched bases: 6. Germline CDR1 LNHDA, CDR2 SQIVND (reference sequence). CDR3 DNA: TGTGCCAGTACCCGGACAGGACTTGAAGCTTTCTTT. It translates to CASTRTGLEAFF.

V usage is TRBV2 and J usage is TRBJ2-3; D might be TRBD2 (5 bases). Trimming removed 3 bases from V and 4 bases from J, with 14 bases in between. Germline loops: CDR1 SNHLY, CDR2 FYNNEI. The CDR3 contains 15 residues. The CDR3 loop reads CASSDGRARSDTQYF. The CDR3 DNA reads TGTGCCAGCAGTGATGGGCGGGCCAGGTCAGATACGCAGTATTTT.

This chain uses TRBV4-1 with TRBJ2-5; the match to TRBD2 covers 12 bases. The germline gives CDR1 MGHRA, CDR2 YSYEKL. The CDR3 is 16 amino acids. J was trimmed by 4 bases and V by 2 bases; bases with no gene match: 5. The CDR3 is CASSQTPTSGRETQYF. CDR3 in DNA: TGCGCCAGCAGCCAAACCCCGACTAGCGGGAGAGAGACCCAGTACTTC.

This chain links TRBV7-2 with TRBJ1-2; tentatively, D is TRBD1 (6 bases). In germline, CDR1 is SGHTA, CDR2 FQGNSA. The V end was cut by 0 bases, the J end by 3 bases, with 11 bases between. The CDR3 has 15 amino acids. The CDR3 region is CASSLARTVYYGYTF. In DNA, the CDR3 is TGTGCCAGCAGCTTAGCCCGGACAGTTTACTATGGCTACACCTTC.

V is TRBV7-9 and J is TRBJ2-3; D gene uncertain. Germline V gene data show CDR1 as SEHNR and CDR2 as FQNEAQ (reference sequence). Trimming removed 5 bases at V and 4 bases at J, with 13 bases between. The CDR3 runs to 14 residues. The CDR3 DNA follows: TGTGCCAGCAGCCATTCGGTAGCAGCAGATACGCAGTATTTT. Translation gives CASSHSVAADTQYF.